Listed below are T cell receptor beta chains from one sample, sequenced in a study of shared clonotypes between healthy human individuals. Repertoires were generated with immunoSEQ multiplex PCR, while TCRdb's copy carries only in-frame clones and drops some. The data show around 550,000 clones, about 96% seen once. Sequencing input: naive CD4+ T cells sorted from blood. The receptor source for this set is a woman aged 30 to 39 in good health. The CDR3 runs from the conserved cysteine through the conserved F or W. D genes are given only for firm matches. Some rows have no size entry. The others give once, few or many, or a class for an expanded clone.

V gene,clone size,J gene,D gene,CDR3 protein,CDR3 DNA
TRBV7-2,.,TRBJ1-3,.,CASSSTGSAGNTIYF,TGTGCCAGCAGCTCTACCGGGAGCGCTGGAAACACCATATATTTT
TRBV7-2,.,TRBJ2-7,.,CASSQGVTVYEQYF,TGTGCCAGCAGCCAAGGGGTGACTGTATACGAGCAGTACTTC
TRBV7-9,.,TRBJ2-7,TRBD2,CASSGRADEQYF,TGTGCCAGCAGCGGGAGGGCCGACGAGCAGTACTTC
TRBV19,.,TRBJ1-2,.,CAVTFGIGYGYTF,TGTGCCGTAACCTTCGGGATCGGCTATGGCTACACCTTC
TRBV28,.,TRBJ2-5,.,CASRDVGGLETQYF,TGTGCCAGCAGGGACGTAGGGGGGTTAGAGACCCAGTACTTC
TRBV4-2,.,TRBJ2-7,.,CASSPNRGSGSYEQYF,TGTGCCAGCAGCCCCAATCGGGGCTCAGGCTCCTACGAGCAGTACTTC
TRBV7-6,few,TRBJ1-2,TRBD1,CASSPRTGHYGYTF,TGTGCCAGCAGCCCGCGGACAGGGCACTATGGCTACACCTTC
TRBV19,once,TRBJ1-6,.,CASSITQPGGPLHF,TGTGCCAGTAGTATAACCCAGCCCGGGGGACCCCTCCACTTT
TRBV7-9,.,TRBJ1-2,.,CASSLGPAKSLDYGYTF,TGTGCCAGCAGCTTGGGTCCCGCTAAGAGTTTAGACTATGGCTACACCTTC
TRBV11-2,.,TRBJ2-7,.,CASSLDGSSRAREQYF,TGTGCCAGCAGCTTAGACGGGTCTAGTAGAGCCAGGGAGCAGTACTTC
TRBV4-2,.,TRBJ2-2,.,CASSQDLGRRNGELFF,TGTGCCAGCAGCCAAGATCTGGGGCGCCGAAACGGGGAGCTGTTTTTT
TRBV5-1,.,TRBJ2-5,.,CASSLVAGPQETQYF,TGCGCCAGCAGCTTGGTGGCGGGCCCCCAAGAGACCCAGTACTTC
TRBV5-1,.,TRBJ2-1,TRBD2,CASSLSSGTNEQFF,TGCGCCAGCAGTTTATCTAGCGGAACCAATGAGCAGTTCTTC
TRBV28,.,TRBJ1-3,.,CASSLSRTLWSGNTIYF,TGTGCCAGCAGTTTATCCAGGACACTCTGGTCTGGAAACACCATATATTTT
TRBV5-1,.,TRBJ2-2,TRBD2,CASSLAGLARGTGELFF,TGCGCCAGCAGCTTGGCGGGACTAGCCAGGGGGACCGGGGAGCTGTTTTTT